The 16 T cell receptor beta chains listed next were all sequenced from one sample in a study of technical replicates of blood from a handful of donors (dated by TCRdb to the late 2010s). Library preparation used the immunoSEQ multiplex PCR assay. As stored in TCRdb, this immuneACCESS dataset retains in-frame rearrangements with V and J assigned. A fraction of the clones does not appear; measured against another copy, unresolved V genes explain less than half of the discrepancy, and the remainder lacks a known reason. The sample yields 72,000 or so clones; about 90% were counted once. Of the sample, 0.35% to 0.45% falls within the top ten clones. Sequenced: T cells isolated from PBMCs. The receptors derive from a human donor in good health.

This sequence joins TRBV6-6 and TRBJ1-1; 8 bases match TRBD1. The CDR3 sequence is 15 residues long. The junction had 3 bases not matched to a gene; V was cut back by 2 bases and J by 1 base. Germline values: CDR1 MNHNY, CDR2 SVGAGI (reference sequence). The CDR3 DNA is TGTGCCAGCAGTTACCACGGACAGGGGAACACTGAAGCTTTCTTT. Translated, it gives CASSYHGQGNTEAFF.

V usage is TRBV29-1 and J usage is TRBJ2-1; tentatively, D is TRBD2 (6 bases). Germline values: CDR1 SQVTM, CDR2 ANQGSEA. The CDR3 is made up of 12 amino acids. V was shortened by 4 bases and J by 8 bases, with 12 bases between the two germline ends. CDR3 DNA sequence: TGCAGCGTTGCGGGAGAAGGGGATGAGCAGTTCTTC. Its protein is CSVAGEGDEQFF.

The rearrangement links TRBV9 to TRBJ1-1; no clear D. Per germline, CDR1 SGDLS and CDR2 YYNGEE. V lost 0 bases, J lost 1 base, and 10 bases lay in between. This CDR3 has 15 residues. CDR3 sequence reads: CASSVAEGWNTEAFF. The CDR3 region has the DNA TGTGCCAGCAGCGTAGCTGAGGGTTGGAACACTGAAGCTTTCTTT.

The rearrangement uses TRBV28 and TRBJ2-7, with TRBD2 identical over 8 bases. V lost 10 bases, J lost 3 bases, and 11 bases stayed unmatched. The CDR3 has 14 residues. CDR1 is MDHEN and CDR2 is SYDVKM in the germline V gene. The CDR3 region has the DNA TGTGCCACCCTATCCGGGACTAGGATCTACGAGCAGTACTTC. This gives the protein CATLSGTRIYEQYF.

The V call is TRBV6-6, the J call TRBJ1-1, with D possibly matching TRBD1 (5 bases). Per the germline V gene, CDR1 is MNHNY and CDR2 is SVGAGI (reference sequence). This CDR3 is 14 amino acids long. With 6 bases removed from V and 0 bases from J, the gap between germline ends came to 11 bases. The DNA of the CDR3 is TGTGCCAGCAGGAAAGACAGAATGAACACTGAAGCTTTCTTT. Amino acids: CASRKDRMNTEAFF.

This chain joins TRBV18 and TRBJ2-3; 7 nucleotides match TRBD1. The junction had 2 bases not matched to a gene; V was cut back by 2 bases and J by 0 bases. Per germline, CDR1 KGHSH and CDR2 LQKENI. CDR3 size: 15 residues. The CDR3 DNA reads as TGTGCCAGCTCACCAGGGACAGTGAGCACAGATACGCAGTATTTT. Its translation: CASSPGTVSTDTQYF.

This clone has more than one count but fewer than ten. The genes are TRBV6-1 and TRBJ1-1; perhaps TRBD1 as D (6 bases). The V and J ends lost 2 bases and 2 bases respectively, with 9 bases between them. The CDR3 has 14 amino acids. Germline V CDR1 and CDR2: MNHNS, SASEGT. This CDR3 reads CASSEIGTNTEAFF. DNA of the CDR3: TGTGCCAGCAGTGAAATCGGGACAAACACTGAAGCTTTCTTT.

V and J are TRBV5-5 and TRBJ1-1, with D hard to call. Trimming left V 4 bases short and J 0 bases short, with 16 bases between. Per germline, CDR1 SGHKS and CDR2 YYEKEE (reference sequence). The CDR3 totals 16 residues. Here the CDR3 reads CASSLAGGIMNTEAFF. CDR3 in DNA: TGTGCCAGCAGCCTGGCAGGAGGGATCATGAACACTGAAGCTTTCTTT.

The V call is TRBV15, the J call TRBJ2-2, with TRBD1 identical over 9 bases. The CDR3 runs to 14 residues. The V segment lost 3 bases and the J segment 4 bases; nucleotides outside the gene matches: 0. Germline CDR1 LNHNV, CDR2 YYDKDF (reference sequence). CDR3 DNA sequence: TGTGCCACCAGCAGGGACAGGGGCACCGGGGAGCTGTTTTTT. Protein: CATSRDRGTGELFF.

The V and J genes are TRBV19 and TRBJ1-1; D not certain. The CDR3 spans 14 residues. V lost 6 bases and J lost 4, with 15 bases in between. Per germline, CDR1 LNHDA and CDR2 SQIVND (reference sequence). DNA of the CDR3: TGTGCCAGTAGCTCTGGACTGCTGCCCACTGAAGCTTTCTTT. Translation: CASSSGLLPTEAFF.

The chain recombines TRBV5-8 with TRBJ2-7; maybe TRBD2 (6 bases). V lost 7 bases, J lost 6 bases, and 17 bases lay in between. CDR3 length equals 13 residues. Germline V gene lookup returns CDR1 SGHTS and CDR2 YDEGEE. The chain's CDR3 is CASSFHTGVEQYF. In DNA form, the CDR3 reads TGTGCCAGCTCATTCCACACGGGGGTCGAGCAGTACTTC.

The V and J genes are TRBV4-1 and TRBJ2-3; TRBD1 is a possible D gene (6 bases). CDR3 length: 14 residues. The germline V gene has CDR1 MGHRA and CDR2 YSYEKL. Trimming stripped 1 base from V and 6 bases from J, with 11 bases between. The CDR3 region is CASSQAQGADTQYF. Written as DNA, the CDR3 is TGCGCCAGCAGCCAAGCACAGGGAGCCGATACGCAGTATTTT.

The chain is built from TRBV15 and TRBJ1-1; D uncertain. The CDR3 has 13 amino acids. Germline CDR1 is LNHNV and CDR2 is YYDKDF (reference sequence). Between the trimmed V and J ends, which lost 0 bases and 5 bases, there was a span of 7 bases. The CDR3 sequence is CATSREAETEAFF. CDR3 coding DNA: TGTGCCACCAGCAGAGAGGCAGAAACTGAAGCTTTCTTT.

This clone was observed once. The CDR3 sequence: CASSRTGQMSSGANVLTF. The CDR3 coding sequence is TGTGCCAGCAGCCGTACGGGACAAATGAGCTCTGGGGCCAACGTCCTGACTTTC. The chain joins TRBV5-4 to TRBJ2-6; maybe TRBD1 (6 bases). Trimming pared 4 bases from V and 0 bases from J, leaving 17 bases between. The CDR3 runs to 18 residues. Germline CDR1 reads SGHNT; CDR2 reads YYREEE (reference sequence).

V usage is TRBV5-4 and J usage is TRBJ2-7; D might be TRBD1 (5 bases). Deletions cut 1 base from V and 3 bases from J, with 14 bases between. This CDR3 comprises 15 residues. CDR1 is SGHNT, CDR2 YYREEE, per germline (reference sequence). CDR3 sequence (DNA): TGTGCCAGCAGCTTGAAGAGGACAAACAACTACGAGCAGTACTTC. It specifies CASSLKRTNNYEQYF.

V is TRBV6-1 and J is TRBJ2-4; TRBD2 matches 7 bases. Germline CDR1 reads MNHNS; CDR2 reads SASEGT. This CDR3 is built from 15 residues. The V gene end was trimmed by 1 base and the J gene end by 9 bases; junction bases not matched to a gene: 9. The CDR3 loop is CASSEVGERGRIQYF. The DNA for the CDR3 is TGTGCCAGCAGTGAAGTAGGCGAGCGGGGCCGCATTCAGTACTTC.